Below are 2 T cell receptor beta chains sequenced from a single sample in a study of blood T cell repertoires in COVID-19. Here immunoSEQ multiplex PCR was the method, and the copy in TCRdb shows in-frame clones only, minus some. The data contain 130,000 to 150,000 clones, 84% of them singletons. The sequencing input was peripheral blood. Receptor source: a human donor in a cohort sampled during active COVID-19.

The sample holds a few counts of this clone. The CDR3 is CASSLSRSDGYTF. The CDR3, as DNA: TGTGCCAGCAGTTTAAGCCGGAGTGACGGCTACACCTTC. The chain joins TRBV12-3 or TRBV12-4 to TRBJ1-2; D is undetermined. CDR3 length: 13 amino acids. V was pared by 2 bases and J by 8 bases, with 12 bases between.

The chain employs TRBV7-9 and TRBJ2-7, with 12 nucleotides matching TRBD1. Germline V gene sequence: CDR1 SEHNR, CDR2 FQNEAQ (reference sequence). The J segment lost 3 bases and the V segment lost 4 bases, leaving 13 bases of the junction unmatched. The CDR3 has 18 amino acids. Here the CDR3 reads CASSSRDRGPTVHYEQYF. The CDR3 coding sequence is TGTGCCAGCAGCTCCCGGGACAGGGGGCCTACTGTCCACTACGAGCAGTACTTC.